This T cell receptor beta chain was identified during a study of blood T cell repertoires in COVID-19. Method: immunoSEQ multiplex PCR; TCRdb's copy keeps in-frame clones and lacks some. The table shows 300,000 to 400,000 clones, with around 87% occurring only once. The V gene end was trimmed by 5 bases and the J gene end by 1 base; junction bases not matched to a gene: 4. Germline assignment: CDR1 SGHAT and CDR2 FQNNGV. This CDR3 is 15 amino acids long. The sequence was obtained from a woman in her 50s with COVID-19, enrolled during active disease. Sequencing used peripheral blood. This chain links TRBV11-2 with TRBJ2-3; TRBD2 matches at 9 bases. CDR3 sequence (DNA): TGTGCCAGCAGCGCCCGACTAGCGGGCACAGATACGCAGTATTTT. It translates to CASSARLAGTDTQYF.